The 23 T cell receptor beta chains given below trace back to one sample, sequenced in a study of a mutant IDH1 vaccine in newly diagnosed glioma. Assay: immunoSEQ multiplex PCR; the TCRdb copy retains only in-frame clones and omits some. The table lists about 40,000 clones, around four fifths of them singletons. Time point of the sample: week 23, last vaccination. What each vaccine dose contained was 300 ug of mutant IDH1 20-mer peptide, accompanied by topical imiquimod. These receptors have no identified antigens. The source material was PBMCs, sampled from a glioma patient whose treatment included an IDH1 peptide vaccine. All receptors derive from a man aged 45-65 years with glioma.

The J gene is TRBJ2-1, the V gene TRBV27, with D perhaps TRBD1 (6 bases). The V and J ends lost 0 bases and 5 bases respectively, with 11 bases between them. Germline CDR1 and CDR2: MNHEY and SMNVEV (reference sequence). This CDR3 comprises 15 residues. The CDR3 nucleotides read TGTGCCAGCAGTTTATCCCCGGACAGCCACAATGAGCAGTTCTTC. Translating gives CASSLSPDSHNEQFF.

This clone was counted only a few times. The rearrangement joins TRBV7-9 to TRBJ2-1; tentatively, D is TRBD1 or TRBD2 (5 bases each). Germline loops: CDR1 SEHNR, CDR2 FQNEAQ (reference sequence). With 1 base removed from V and 8 bases from J, the gap between germline ends came to 12 bases. This CDR3 comprises 14 residues. CDR3 sequence: CASSLGGRDDEQFF. The DNA of the CDR3 is TGTGCCAGCAGCTTAGGGGGAAGGGACGATGAGCAGTTCTTC.

This chain connects TRBV5-6 to TRBJ2-7, with TRBD2 as a possible D gene (6 bases). CDR1 and CDR2 from the germline V gene are SGHDT and YYEEEE. This CDR3 is 12 amino acids long. Trimming took 4 bases from V and 6 from J, leaving 11 bases between them. The CDR3 loop reads CASSPPGGEQYF. As DNA, the CDR3 is TGTGCCAGCAGCCCCCCCGGGGGCGAGCAGTACTTC.

This clone was detected a few times. The V gene is TRBV7-2, the J gene TRBJ1-5; TRBD1 might be the D (5 bases). Looked up from germline, CDR1 is SGHTA and CDR2 is FQGNSA. V lost 2 bases, J lost 7 bases, and 15 bases lay in between. This CDR3 region has 15 residues. The DNA for the CDR3 is TGTGCCAGCAGCTTACAGGCGGGTCGGGGGCAGCCCCAGCATTTT. Its translation is CASSLQAGRGQPQHF. Drawing the rest from reference TRBV7-2 and TRBJ1-5, the complete variable domain is GAGVSQSPSNKVTEKGKDVELRCDPISGHTALYWYRQSLGQGLEFLIYFQGNSAPDKSGLPSDRFSAERTGGSVSTLTIQRTQQEDSAVYLCASSLQAGRGQPQHFGDGTRLSIL.

The chain carries TRBV7-2 and TRBJ2-5, with D possibly TRBD1 on 5 matching bases. The CDR3 contains 14 residues. The V end was cut by 5 bases, the J end by 2 bases, with 12 bases between. The germline V gene encodes CDR1 SGHTA and CDR2 FQGNSA. The CDR3 reads CASSPRTQQETQYF. CDR3 in DNA: TGTGCCAGCAGCCCTAGGACACAACAAGAGACCCAGTACTTC.

The table lists this clone with a count of one. This chain joins TRBV14 and TRBJ1-1; D perhaps matches TRBD1 (5 bases). Between the trimmed V and J ends, which lost 1 base and 2 bases, there was a span of 14 bases. CDR3 length: 16 residues. Germline CDR1 is SGHDN and CDR2 is FVKESK. The CDR3 DNA reads as TGTGCCAGCAGCCAAGTAGGATCAGGGCTTAACACTGAAGCTTTCTTT. Its translation is CASSQVGSGLNTEAFF.

The chain uses TRBV9 and TRBJ2-4; 7 bases are shared with TRBD1. The CDR3 length is 15 residues. Per germline, CDR1 SGDLS and CDR2 YYNGEE. J lost 7 bases, V lost 4 bases, and 11 bases had no gene match. The CDR3 loop reads CASSPSTGDRNIQYF. In DNA form, the CDR3 reads TGTGCCAGCAGCCCCAGCACAGGGGATAGGAACATTCAGTACTTC.

The chain employs TRBV6-1 and TRBJ1-1, with D perhaps matching TRBD1 (6 bases). CDR3 length: 14 amino acids. The germline V gene has CDR1 MNHNS and CDR2 SASEGT. Trimming removed 8 bases from V and 4 bases from J, with 17 bases in between. The CDR3 region is CASPPGATITEAFF. The CDR3 DNA reads as TGTGCCAGCCCCCCGGGGGCCACGATCACTGAAGCTTTCTTT.

This chain links TRBV19 with TRBJ2-5; TRBD2 agrees at 10 bases. CDR1 and CDR2 from the germline V gene are LNHDA and SQIVND (reference sequence). The CDR3 spans 14 residues. J was trimmed by 5 bases and V by 7 bases; bases with no gene match: 7. As DNA, the CDR3 is TGTGCCAGTAATAGCGGGGGGCGCCGGGAGACCCAGTACTTC. Residues: CASNSGGRRETQYF.

The chain carries TRBV28 and TRBJ1-3, with D unclear. There are 15 residues in the CDR3. Per germline, CDR1 MDHEN and CDR2 SYDVKM. V lost 3 bases and J lost 0, with 9 bases in between. CDR3 sequence (DNA): TGTGCCAGCAGTTTGGCGTGGAGCTCTGGAAACACCATATATTTT. As protein: CASSLAWSSGNTIYF.

This clone was recorded only once. The chain is built from TRBV30 and TRBJ1-4; maybe TRBD1 (5 bases). This CDR3 spans 16 amino acids. CDR1 and CDR2 from the germline V gene are GTSNPN and SVGIG (reference sequence). Trimming pared 5 bases from V and 0 bases from J, leaving 16 bases between. The CDR3: CAWGGKGRATNEKLFF. The CDR3 DNA reads as TGTGCCTGGGGGGGGAAGGGACGGGCAACTAATGAAAAACTGTTTTTT. Using reference TRBV30 and TRBJ1-4 for the parts outside the CDR3, the full variable domain is SQTIHQWPATLVQPVGSPLSLECTVEGTSNPNLYWYRQAAGRGLQLLFYSVGIGQISSEVPQNLSASRPQDRQFILSSKKLLLSDSGFYLCAWGGKGRATNEKLFFGSGTQLSVL.

The CDR3 spells CASSSPSNSGANVLTF. CDR3 in DNA: TGTGCCAGCAGTTCTCCCTCGAACTCTGGGGCCAACGTCCTGACTTTC. The chain is built from TRBV27 and TRBJ2-6; D gene ambiguous. This CDR3 is 16 amino acids long. The germline V gene has CDR1 MNHEY and CDR2 SMNVEV (reference sequence). Trimming took 4 bases from V and 0 from J, leaving 10 bases between them.

The chain recombines TRBV6-4 with TRBJ2-1; no definite D call. This CDR3 is 12 amino acids long. Deletions cut 2 bases from V and 5 bases from J, with 4 bases between. Germline CDR1 MRHNA, CDR2 SNTAGT. This CDR3 is CASSDGDNEQFF. The CDR3 DNA is TGTGCCAGCAGTGACGGGGACAATGAGCAGTTCTTC.

The J gene is TRBJ2-5, the V gene TRBV19; 8 nucleotides match TRBD1. The CDR3 length is 14 residues. V gave up 4 bases and J gave up 3 bases; unmatched junction bases: 4. Germline V gives CDR1 LNHDA, CDR2 SQIVND (reference sequence). CDR3 loop: CASSKGQDKETQYF. In DNA, the CDR3 is TGTGCCAGTAGTAAGGGACAGGACAAAGAGACCCAGTACTTC. Full variable domain (remainder filled in from reference TRBV19 and TRBJ2-5): DGGITQSPKYLFRKEGQNVTLSCEQNLNHDAMYWYRQDPGQGLRLIYYSQIVNDFQKGDIAEGYSVSREKKESFPLTVTSAQKNPTAFYLCASSKGQDKETQYFGPGTRLLVL.

In this sample, this clone turned up once. The chain carries TRBV28 and TRBJ1-4; TRBD1 might be the D (6 bases). V was shortened by 6 bases and J by 4 bases, with 15 bases between the two germline ends. The CDR3 spans 15 residues. Germline CDR1 and CDR2: MDHEN and SYDVKM. The CDR3 spells CASSSLQGYNEKLFF. Written as DNA, the CDR3 is TGTGCCAGCAGCTCCCTACAGGGATATAATGAAAAACTGTTTTTT.

The V call is TRBV4-2, the J call TRBJ1-2; 9 bases align to TRBD1. The V segment lost 0 bases and the J segment 4 bases; nucleotides outside the gene matches: 9. CDR1 is LGHNA and CDR2 is YNFKEQ in the germline V gene. This CDR3 comprises 17 residues. The CDR3 reads CASSQDRDRAVAYGYTF. CDR3 in DNA: TGTGCCAGCAGCCAAGATCGGGACAGGGCAGTGGCCTATGGCTACACCTTC.

V usage is TRBV4-1 and J usage is TRBJ1-5, with D possibly TRBD1 on 5 matching bases. CDR1 MGHRA and CDR2 YSYEKL come from the germline V gene. V dropped 4 bases and J dropped 1 base, with 11 bases sitting between them. This CDR3 has 15 residues. The CDR3 reads CASSRDRDSNQPQHF. For the CDR3, the DNA is TGCGCCAGCAGCCGAGACCGGGACAGCAATCAGCCCCAGCATTTT.

The chain combines TRBV30 with TRBJ1-4; D unclear. V lost 4 bases and J 7 bases, leaving 10 bases between the germline ends. The germline V gene encodes CDR1 GTSNPN and CDR2 SVGIG (reference sequence). The CDR3 length is 12 residues. This CDR3 is CAWKVRSEKLFF. CDR3 DNA sequence: TGTGCCTGGAAGGTGAGAAGTGAAAAACTGTTTTTT.

This clone has more than one count but fewer than ten. Other DNA sequences from this sample encode an identical CDR3 as well. In DNA, the CDR3 is TGTGCCAGCAGCGTACGGGGTTCTGGAAACACCATATATTTT. It encodes CASSVRGSGNTIYF. This rearrangement joins TRBV9 to TRBJ1-3; D call uncertain. Trimming stripped 1 base from V and 1 base from J, with 6 bases between. Germline V gives CDR1 SGDLS, CDR2 YYNGEE. The CDR3 loop spans 14 amino acids.

V is TRBV6-5 and J is TRBJ1-2; maybe TRBD1 (5 bases). V lost 6 bases and J lost 6, with 14 bases in between. The germline CDR1 and CDR2 sequences are MNHEY and SVGAGI. The CDR3 totals 13 residues. CDR3 residues: CASRNVGGNGYTF. DNA for the CDR3: TGTGCCAGCAGGAATGTGGGGGGGAATGGCTACACCTTC.

The chain links TRBV6-1 to TRBJ1-2, with 8 bases fitting TRBD1. Looked up from germline, CDR1 is MNHNS and CDR2 is SASEGT. This CDR3 has 13 amino acids. V trimming: 7 bases; J trimming: 8 bases; junction bases outside the gene matches: 9. In nucleotides, the CDR3 is TGTGCCAGCATCCCAGGACAGGGTTGGGGCTACACCTTC. Protein product: CASIPGQGWGYTF.

The rearrangement uses TRBV7-9 and TRBJ1-6, with D possibly TRBD1 on 5 matching bases. V was shortened by 1 base and J by 9 bases, with 10 bases between the two germline ends. The CDR3 is made up of 14 amino acids. The germline gives CDR1 SEHNR, CDR2 FQNEAQ (reference sequence). The CDR3 is CASSLDQGSSPLHF. The DNA of the CDR3 is TGTGCCAGCAGCTTAGACCAGGGTAGTTCACCCCTCCACTTT. The whole variable domain, remainder taken from reference TRBV7-9 and TRBJ1-6, is DTGVSQNPRHKITKRGQNVTFRCDPISEHNRLYWYRQTLGQGPEFLTYFQNEAQLEKSRLLSDRFSAERPKGSFSTLEIQRTEQGDSAMYLCASSLDQGSSPLHFGNGTRLTVT.

The chain is built from TRBV11-2 and TRBJ1-4; possibly TRBD1 for D (5 bases). There are 17 residues in the CDR3. Germline CDR1 and CDR2: SGHAT and FQNNGV. V was shortened by 5 bases and J by 7 bases, with 23 bases between the two germline ends. CDR3 sequence: CASSILGRGFGGEKLFF. CDR3 nucleotides: TGTGCCAGCAGCATACTCGGTCGTGGGTTCGGGGGTGAAAAACTGTTTTTT.